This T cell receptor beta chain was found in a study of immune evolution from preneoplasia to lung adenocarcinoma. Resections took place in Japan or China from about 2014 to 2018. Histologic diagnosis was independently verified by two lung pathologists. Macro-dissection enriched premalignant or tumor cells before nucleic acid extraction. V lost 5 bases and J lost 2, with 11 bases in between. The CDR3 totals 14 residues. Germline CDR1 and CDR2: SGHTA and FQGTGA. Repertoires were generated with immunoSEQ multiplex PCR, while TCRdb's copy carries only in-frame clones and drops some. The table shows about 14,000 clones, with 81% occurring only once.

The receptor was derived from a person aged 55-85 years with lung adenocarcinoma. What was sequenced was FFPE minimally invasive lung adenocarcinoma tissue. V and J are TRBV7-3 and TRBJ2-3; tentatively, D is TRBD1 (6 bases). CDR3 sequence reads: CASSPGGDTDTQYF. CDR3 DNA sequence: TGTGCCAGCAGCCCTGGGGGCGACACAGATACGCAGTATTTT.